This is a list of T cell receptor beta chains from one sample in a study of vaccination effects on CD4 cells after COVID-19. Only in-frame clones appear in the TCRdb table, and some are missing; sequencing was by immunoSEQ multiplex PCR. The sample has approximately 47,000 clones; about 76% are singletons. No antigen has been assigned to these receptors. The specimen comprised CD4+ T cells from PBMCs cultured without peptide, sampled before COVID-19 vaccination. Receptor source: a human donor who had a prior SARS-CoV-2 infection. CDR3s include the opening cysteine and the closing phenylalanine or tryptophan. A D gene is named only where the DNA matches it firmly. A row's size may be missing; if present it is once, few, many or a size class.

D: -
size: -
J: TRBJ2-2
V: TRBV9
CDR3: CASSFNTGPSNTGELFF
DNA: TGTGCCAGCAGCTTTAATACAGGGCCCTCGAACACCGGGGAGCTGTTTTTT

D: TRBD2
size: few
J: TRBJ2-2
V: TRBV4-1
CDR3: CASSQQTSGNTGELFF
DNA: TGCGCCAGCAGCCAACAGACTAGCGGGAACACCGGGGAGCTGTTTTTT

D: -
size: -
J: TRBJ1-2
V: TRBV6-2/TRBV6-3
CDR3: CASSYGTAANYGYTF
DNA: TGTGCCAGCAGTTACGGGACGGCAGCTAACTATGGCTACACCTTC

D: -
size: -
J: TRBJ2-5
V: TRBV30
CDR3: CAWSVLRGGETQYF
DNA: TGTGCCTGGAGTGTACTCAGGGGGGGAGAGACCCAGTACTTC

D: -
size: -
J: TRBJ1-3
V: TRBV18
CDR3: CASSRTADTGNTIYF
DNA: TGTGCCAGCTCAAGAACGGCCGACACTGGAAACACCATATATTTT

D: TRBD1
size: few
J: TRBJ2-3
V: TRBV19
CDR3: CASSVDRDTDTQYF
DNA: TGTGCCAGTAGTGTTGACAGGGACACAGATACGCAGTATTTT

D: TRBD2
size: -
J: TRBJ2-3
V: TRBV30
CDR3: CAWGLAFTDTQYF
DNA: TGTGCCTGGGGACTAGCTTTCACAGATACGCAGTATTTT

D: -
size: few
J: TRBJ2-3
V: TRBV5-4
CDR3: CASSSHMDTQYF
DNA: TGTGCCAGCAGCTCGCACATGGATACGCAGTATTTT

D: TRBD1
size: -
J: TRBJ1-2
V: TRBV6-5
CDR3: CASRTGLLYGYTF
DNA: TGTGCCAGCAGGACAGGGCTCCTCTATGGCTACACCTTC

D: -
size: -
J: TRBJ2-3
V: TRBV3-1/TRBV3-2
CDR3: CASSQDLFGGDTQYF
DNA: TGTGCCAGCAGCCAAGATCTGTTTGGGGGAGATACGCAGTATTTT

D: -
size: -
J: TRBJ1-4
V: TRBV6-5
CDR3: CASSSPGSNEKLFF
DNA: TGTGCCAGCAGTTCGCCAGGGTCTAATGAAAAACTGTTTTTT

D: -
size: once
J: TRBJ1-1
V: TRBV7-9
CDR3: CASSLASVSQFREAFF
DNA: TGTGCCAGCAGCTTAGCGTCAGTCTCTCAGTTCAGAGAAGCTTTCTTT

D: -
size: -
J: TRBJ2-3
V: TRBV9
CDR3: CASSVGRNRVSGTDTQYF
DNA: TGTGCCAGCAGCGTAGGACGGAACAGGGTCAGCGGCACAGATACGCAGTATTTT

D: -
size: few
J: TRBJ1-1
V: TRBV9
CDR3: CASSAHMNTEAFF
DNA: TGTGCCAGCAGCGCTCACATGAACACTGAAGCTTTCTTT

D: TRBD1
size: -
J: TRBJ1-3
V: TRBV6-6
CDR3: CASSRQGWSGNTIYF
DNA: TGTGCCAGCAGCAGACAGGGATGGTCTGGAAACACCATATATTTT

D: TRBD1
size: -
J: TRBJ2-1
V: TRBV11-3
CDR3: CASSTRGGLNEQFF
DNA: TGTGCCAGCAGCACGAGAGGGGGCCTCAATGAGCAGTTCTTC

D: -
size: many
J: TRBJ1-3
V: TRBV15
CDR3: CATSGTTGNTIYF
DNA: TGTGCCACCAGCGGGACGACTGGAAACACCATATATTTT

D: -
size: few
J: TRBJ1-2
V: TRBV30
CDR3: CAWSTLRGLRSGYTF
DNA: TGTGCCTGGAGTACCCTTAGGGGGTTAAGGAGTGGCTACACCTTC

D: -
size: -
J: TRBJ1-2
V: TRBV19
CDR3: CASSIDPANYGYTF
DNA: TGTGCCAGTAGTATAGACCCAGCTAACTATGGCTACACCTTC

D: -
size: -
J: TRBJ2-5
V: TRBV7-8
CDR3: CASSRGGRKETQYF
DNA: TGTGCCAGCAGCCGAGGCGGCCGAAAAGAGACCCAGTACTTC

D: -
size: -
J: TRBJ1-2
V: TRBV28
CDR3: CASSLLATRSYGYTF
DNA: TGTGCCAGCAGTTTGCTCGCTACAAGAAGCTATGGCTACACCTTC

D: -
size: -
J: TRBJ2-5
V: TRBV29-1
CDR3: CSVELTRRETQYF
DNA: TGCAGCGTCGAACTGACTAGGCGGGAGACCCAGTACTTC

D: -
size: -
J: TRBJ2-3
V: TRBV4-2
CDR3: CASSPQASTDTQYF
DNA: TGTGCCAGCAGCCCTCAGGCAAGCACAGATACGCAGTATTTT

D: -
size: -
J: TRBJ1-2
V: TRBV18
CDR3: CASSPPETGYGYTF
DNA: TGTGCCAGCTCACCACCCGAAACCGGCTATGGCTACACCTTC

D: -
size: -
J: TRBJ2-3
V: TRBV30
CDR3: CAWSVRLRDTQYF
DNA: TGTGCCTGGAGTGTACGGTTAAGAGATACGCAGTATTTT

D: -
size: -
J: TRBJ2-2
V: TRBV7-7
CDR3: CASSPLRGETGELFF
DNA: TGTGCTAGCAGCCCCCTACGGGGAGAAACCGGGGAGCTGTTTTTT

D: -
size: -
J: TRBJ2-3
V: TRBV5-4
CDR3: CASSSRSGVATDTQYF
DNA: TGTGCCAGCAGTAGTCGGAGTGGGGTAGCAACAGATACGCAGTATTTT

D: -
size: -
J: TRBJ1-5
V: TRBV3-1/TRBV3-2
CDR3: CASSQGGADNQPQHF
DNA: TGTGCCAGCAGCCAAGGAGGGGCCGACAATCAGCCCCAGCATTTT

D: -
size: -
J: TRBJ1-1
V: TRBV24-1
CDR3: CATSDSGRGDTEAFF
DNA: TGTGCCACCAGTGATTCCGGGAGGGGGGATACTGAAGCTTTCTTT

D: -
size: -
J: TRBJ1-5
V: TRBV19
CDR3: CASSGGRLSNQPQHF
DNA: TGTGCCAGTTCGGGGGGACGGCTTAGCAATCAGCCCCAGCATTTT

D: -
size: -
J: TRBJ1-5
V: TRBV25-1
CDR3: CASIESGYGADNQPQHF
DNA: TGTGCCAGCATCGAGAGTGGTTATGGGGCCGATAATCAGCCCCAGCATTTT

D: TRBD1
size: -
J: TRBJ1-1
V: TRBV2
CDR3: CASRRDRGPGNTEAFF
DNA: TGTGCCAGCAGGAGGGACAGGGGGCCGGGTAACACTGAAGCTTTCTTT

D: TRBD1
size: -
J: TRBJ2-1
V: TRBV4-3
CDR3: CASSLRPGQGREQFF
DNA: TGCGCCAGCAGCCTGAGACCGGGACAGGGCCGAGAGCAGTTCTTC

D: TRBD2
size: -
J: TRBJ2-3
V: TRBV2
CDR3: CASMSAGSGGVHDTQYF
DNA: TGTGCCAGCATGTCGGCTGGGAGCGGGGGAGTCCACGATACGCAGTATTTT

D: TRBD1
size: -
J: TRBJ1-2
V: TRBV30
CDR3: CAWSAPDRAGNGYTF
DNA: TGTGCCTGGAGTGCCCCTGACAGGGCGGGAAATGGCTACACCTTC

D: -
size: once
J: TRBJ1-6
V: TRBV18
CDR3: CASSPGSNSPLHF
DNA: TGTGCCAGCTCACCAGGAAGTAATTCACCCCTCCACTTT

D: TRBD1
size: few
J: TRBJ2-2
V: TRBV5-1
CDR3: CASSLAATGTGELFF
DNA: TGCGCCAGCAGCTTGGCCGCGACAGGGACCGGGGAGCTGTTTTTT

D: -
size: -
J: TRBJ2-5
V: TRBV6-6
CDR3: CASRPPGSSETQYF
DNA: TGTGCCAGCAGACCTCCGGGGAGTTCGGAGACCCAGTACTTC

D: -
size: -
J: TRBJ2-5
V: TRBV19
CDR3: CASSYNRETQYF
DNA: TGTGCCAGTAGCTACAATAGAGAGACCCAGTACTTC

D: -
size: -
J: TRBJ1-2
V: TRBV6-5
CDR3: CASRRGTNYGYTF
DNA: TGTGCCAGCCGCCGCGGTACTAACTATGGCTACACCTTC

D: -
size: -
J: TRBJ2-3
V: TRBV2
CDR3: CASSERTYWLTDTQYF
DNA: TGTGCCAGCAGTGAAAGGACTTATTGGCTCACAGATACGCAGTATTTT

D: -
size: -
J: TRBJ1-6
V: TRBV30
CDR3: CAWSYPYGFDSPLHF
DNA: TGTGCCTGGAGTTACCCTTATGGGTTCGATTCACCCCTCCACTTT

D: TRBD1
size: -
J: TRBJ2-1
V: TRBV15
CDR3: CATSSYGQGATYNEQFF
DNA: TGTGCCACCAGCAGCTACGGACAGGGGGCAACCTACAATGAGCAGTTCTTC

D: -
size: once
J: TRBJ1-4
V: TRBV4-2
CDR3: CASSQDLLLGFNEKLFF
DNA: TGTGCCAGCAGCCAAGACCTTTTATTAGGGTTTAATGAAAAACTGTTTTTT

D: TRBD2
size: -
J: TRBJ2-4
V: TRBV30
CDR3: CAWRSFAGEDIQYF
DNA: TGTGCCTGGAGGTCCTTCGCGGGGGAGGACATTCAGTACTTC

D: -
size: -
J: TRBJ1-1
V: TRBV2
CDR3: CASSEQPNTEAFF
DNA: TGTGCCAGCAGTGAACAACCAAACACTGAAGCTTTCTTT

D: -
size: -
J: TRBJ1-5
V: TRBV7-2
CDR3: CASSLAGRVGNQPQHF
DNA: TGTGCCAGCAGCTTAGCGGGTAGAGTGGGCAATCAGCCCCAGCATTTT

D: TRBD2
size: few
J: TRBJ2-2
V: TRBV4-1
CDR3: CASSHLPGTSLAGELFF
DNA: TGCGCCAGCAGCCACTTGCCCGGGACTAGCTTGGCCGGGGAGCTGTTTTTT

D: -
size: -
J: TRBJ1-5
V: TRBV3-1/TRBV3-2
CDR3: CASSQVSSNQPQHF
DNA: TGTGCCAGCAGCCAAGTAAGCAGCAATCAGCCCCAGCATTTT

D: TRBD1
size: -
J: TRBJ2-7
V: TRBV5-4
CDR3: CASSRDRGLGEQYF
DNA: TGTGCCAGCAGCAGGGACAGGGGGCTTGGCGAGCAGTACTTC

D: TRBD1
size: -
J: TRBJ2-5
V: TRBV7-3
CDR3: CASSFQGTGGETQYF
DNA: TGTGCCAGCAGCTTTCAAGGGACAGGGGGGGAGACCCAGTACTTC

D: -
size: -
J: TRBJ2-1
V: TRBV3-1/TRBV3-2
CDR3: CASTQRAQGGYNEQFF
DNA: TGTGCCAGCACCCAACGGGCCCAGGGCGGGTACAATGAGCAGTTCTTC

D: -
size: -
J: TRBJ2-3
V: TRBV24-1
CDR3: CATSDPGPKTGFSTDTQYF
DNA: TGTGCCACCAGTGACCCCGGACCAAAAACGGGATTTAGCACAGATACGCAGTATTTT

D: -
size: -
J: TRBJ1-2
V: TRBV19
CDR3: CASSIEFGGRGRGYGYTF
DNA: TGTGCCAGTAGTATAGAATTTGGAGGAAGGGGTCGAGGCTATGGCTACACCTTC

D: TRBD1
size: -
J: TRBJ1-6
V: TRBV3-1/TRBV3-2
CDR3: CASSQAVLTTGGPLHF
DNA: TGTGCCAGCAGCCAAGCAGTGTTGACGACAGGGGGACCCCTCCACTTT

D: TRBD1
size: -
J: TRBJ1-2
V: TRBV30
CDR3: CAWSVPDRAYLGYTF
DNA: TGTGCCTGGAGTGTACCCGACAGGGCCTATCTTGGCTACACCTTC

D: -
size: few
J: TRBJ2-3
V: TRBV6-5
CDR3: CASRPGTSTDTQYF
DNA: TGTGCCAGCAGACCCGGGACCTCCACAGATACGCAGTATTTT

D: -
size: -
J: TRBJ2-7
V: TRBV7-2
CDR3: CASRGSGTYEQYF
DNA: TGTGCCAGCAGGGGGTCAGGTACCTACGAGCAGTACTTC

D: -
size: -
J: TRBJ1-3
V: TRBV5-1
CDR3: CASSFSSGNTIYF
DNA: TGCGCCAGCAGCTTCAGCTCTGGAAACACCATATATTTT